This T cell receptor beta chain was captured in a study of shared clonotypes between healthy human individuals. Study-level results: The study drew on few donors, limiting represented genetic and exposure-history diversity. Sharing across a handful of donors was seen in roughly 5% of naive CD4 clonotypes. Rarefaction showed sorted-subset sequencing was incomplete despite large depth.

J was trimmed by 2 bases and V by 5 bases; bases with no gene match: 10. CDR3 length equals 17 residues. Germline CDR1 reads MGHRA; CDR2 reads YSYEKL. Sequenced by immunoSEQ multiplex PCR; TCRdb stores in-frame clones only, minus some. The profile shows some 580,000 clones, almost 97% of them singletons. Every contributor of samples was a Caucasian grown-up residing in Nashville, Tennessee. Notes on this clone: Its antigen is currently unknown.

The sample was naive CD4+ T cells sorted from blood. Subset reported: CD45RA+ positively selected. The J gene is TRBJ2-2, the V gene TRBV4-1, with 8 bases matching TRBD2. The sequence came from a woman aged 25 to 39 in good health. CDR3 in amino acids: CASSTYGGRRNTGELFF. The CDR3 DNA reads TGCGCCAGCAGCACCTATGGCGGGAGGAGAAACACCGGGGAGCTGTTTTTT.